This T cell receptor (beta chain) was documented in a study of cytomegalovirus exposure and HLA in healthy donors. A multiplex PCR was run with 60 Vbeta primers and 13 Jbeta primers. Here immunoSEQ multiplex PCR was the method, and the copy in TCRdb shows in-frame clones only, minus some. The sample has about 160,000 clones, about 80% seen once. The CDR3 sequence is 15 residues long. V gave up 0 bases and J gave up 8 bases, with 16 bases separating them. Germline V gene sequence: CDR1 SGHAT, CDR2 FQNNGV. The sample was PBMCs. The chain couples TRBV11-2 to TRBJ1-2; D possibly corresponds to TRBD1 (5 bases). The TCR was taken from a female donor in good health and CMV-seronegative. The CDR3 coding sequence is TGTGCCAGCAGCTTAGATCCAGGGTATTTGGGAGGCTACACCTTC. It yields the protein CASSLDPGYLGGYTF.